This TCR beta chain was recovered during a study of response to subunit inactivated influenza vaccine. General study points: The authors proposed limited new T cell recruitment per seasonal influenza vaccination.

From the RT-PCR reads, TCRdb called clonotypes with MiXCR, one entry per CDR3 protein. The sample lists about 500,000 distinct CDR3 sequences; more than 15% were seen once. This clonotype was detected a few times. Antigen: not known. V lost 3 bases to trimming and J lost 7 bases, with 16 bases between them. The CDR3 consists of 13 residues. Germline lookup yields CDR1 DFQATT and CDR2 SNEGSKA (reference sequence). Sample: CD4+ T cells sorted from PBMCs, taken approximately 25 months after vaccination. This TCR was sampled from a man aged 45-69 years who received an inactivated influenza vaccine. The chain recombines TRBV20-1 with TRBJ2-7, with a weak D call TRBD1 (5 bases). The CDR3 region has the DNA TGCAGTGCTAGGGACGAGGCCCAGGGAGAGCAGTACTTC. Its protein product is CSARDEAQGEQYF.